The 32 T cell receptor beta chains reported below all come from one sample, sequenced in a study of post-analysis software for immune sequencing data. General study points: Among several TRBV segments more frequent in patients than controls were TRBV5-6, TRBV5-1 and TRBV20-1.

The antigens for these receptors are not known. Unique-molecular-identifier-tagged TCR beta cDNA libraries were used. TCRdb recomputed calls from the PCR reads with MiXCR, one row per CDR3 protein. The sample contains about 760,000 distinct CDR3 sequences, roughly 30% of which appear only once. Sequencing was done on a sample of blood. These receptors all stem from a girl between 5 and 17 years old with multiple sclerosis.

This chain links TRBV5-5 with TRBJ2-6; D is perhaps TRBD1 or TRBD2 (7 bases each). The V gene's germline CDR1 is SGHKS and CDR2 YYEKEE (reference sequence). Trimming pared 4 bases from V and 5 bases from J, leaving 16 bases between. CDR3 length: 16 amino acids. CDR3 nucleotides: TGTGCCAGCAGCCCCCAGGGGGGGGCACGGGCCAACGTCCTGACTTTC. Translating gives CASSPQGGARANVLTF.

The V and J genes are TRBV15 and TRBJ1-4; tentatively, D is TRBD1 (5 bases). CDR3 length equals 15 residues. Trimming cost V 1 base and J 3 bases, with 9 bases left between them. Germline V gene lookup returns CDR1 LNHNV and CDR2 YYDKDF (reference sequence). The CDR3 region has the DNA TGTGCCACCAGCAGAGGAAGGGGATCTAATGAAAAACTGTTTTTT. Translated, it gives CATSRGRGSNEKLFF.

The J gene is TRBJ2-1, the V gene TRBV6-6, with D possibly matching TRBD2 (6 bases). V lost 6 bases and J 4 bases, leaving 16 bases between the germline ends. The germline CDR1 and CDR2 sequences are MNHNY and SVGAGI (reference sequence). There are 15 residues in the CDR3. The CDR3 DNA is TGTGCCAGCAGACGCGCGGGGAGCGGTTACAATGAGCAGTTCTTC. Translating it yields CASRRAGSGYNEQFF.

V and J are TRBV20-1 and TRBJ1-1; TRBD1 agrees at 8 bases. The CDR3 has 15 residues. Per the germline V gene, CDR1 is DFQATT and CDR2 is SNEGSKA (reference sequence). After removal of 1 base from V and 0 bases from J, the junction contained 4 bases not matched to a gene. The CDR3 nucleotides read TGCAGTGCTAGAGTGTCAGGGGGCATGAACACTGAAGCTTTCTTT. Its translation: CSARVSGGMNTEAFF.

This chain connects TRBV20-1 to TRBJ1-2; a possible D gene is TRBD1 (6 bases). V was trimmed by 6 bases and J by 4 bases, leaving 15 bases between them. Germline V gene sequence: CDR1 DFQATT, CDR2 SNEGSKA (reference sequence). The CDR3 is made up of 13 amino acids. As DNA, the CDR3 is TGCAGTGCATTAACAGGGAGGGTCTATGGCTACACCTTC. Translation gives CSALTGRVYGYTF.

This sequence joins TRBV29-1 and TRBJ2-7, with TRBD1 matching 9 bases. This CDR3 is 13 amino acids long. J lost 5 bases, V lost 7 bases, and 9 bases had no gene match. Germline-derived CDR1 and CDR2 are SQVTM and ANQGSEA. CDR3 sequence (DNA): TGCAGCGGCCGGACCGGGACAGGGAACGAGCAGTACTTC. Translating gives CSGRTGTGNEQYF.

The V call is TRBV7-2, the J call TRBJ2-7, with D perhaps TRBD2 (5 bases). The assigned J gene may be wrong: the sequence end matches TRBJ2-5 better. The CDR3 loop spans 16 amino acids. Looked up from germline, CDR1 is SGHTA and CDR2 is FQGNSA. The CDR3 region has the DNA TGTGCCAGCAGCTTAGAGTTAGCGCGAGGGCAAGAGACCCAGTACTTC. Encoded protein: CASSLELARGQETQYF.

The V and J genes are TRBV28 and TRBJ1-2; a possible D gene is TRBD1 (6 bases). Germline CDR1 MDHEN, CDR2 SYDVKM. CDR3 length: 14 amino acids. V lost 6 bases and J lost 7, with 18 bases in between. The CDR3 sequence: CASSPTQVQGGYTF. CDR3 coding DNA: TGTGCCAGCAGCCCTACCCAAGTACAGGGTGGCTACACCTTC.

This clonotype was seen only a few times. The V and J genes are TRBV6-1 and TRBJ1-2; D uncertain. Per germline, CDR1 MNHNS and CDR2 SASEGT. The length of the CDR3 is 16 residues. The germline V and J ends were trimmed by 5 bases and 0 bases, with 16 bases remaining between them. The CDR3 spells CASSLGRLPANYGYTF. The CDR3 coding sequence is TGTGCCAGCAGTTTAGGCAGGCTTCCAGCTAACTATGGCTACACCTTC.

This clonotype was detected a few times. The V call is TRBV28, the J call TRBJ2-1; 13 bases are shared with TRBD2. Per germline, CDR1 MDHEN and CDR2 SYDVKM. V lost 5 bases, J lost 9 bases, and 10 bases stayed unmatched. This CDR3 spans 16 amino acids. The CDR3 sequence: CASSRSGTSGVTEQFF. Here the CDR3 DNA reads TGTGCCAGCAGTAGATCCGGGACTAGCGGGGTCACTGAGCAGTTCTTC.

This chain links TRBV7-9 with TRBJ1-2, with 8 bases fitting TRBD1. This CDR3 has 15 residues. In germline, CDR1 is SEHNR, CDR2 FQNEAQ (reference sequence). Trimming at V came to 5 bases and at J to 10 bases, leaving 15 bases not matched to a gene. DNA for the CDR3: TGTGCCAGCAGCCTCGGGCCCGGGACAGGTGGGCCCTACACCTTC. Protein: CASSLGPGTGGPYTF.

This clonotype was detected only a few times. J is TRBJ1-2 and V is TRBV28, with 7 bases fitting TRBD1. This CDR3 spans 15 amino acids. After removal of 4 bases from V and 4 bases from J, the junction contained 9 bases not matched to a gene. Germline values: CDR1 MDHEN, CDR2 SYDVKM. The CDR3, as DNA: TGTGCCAGCAGTTCCACCCCAGGGGGTGTCTATGGCTACACCTTC. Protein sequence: CASSSTPGGVYGYTF.

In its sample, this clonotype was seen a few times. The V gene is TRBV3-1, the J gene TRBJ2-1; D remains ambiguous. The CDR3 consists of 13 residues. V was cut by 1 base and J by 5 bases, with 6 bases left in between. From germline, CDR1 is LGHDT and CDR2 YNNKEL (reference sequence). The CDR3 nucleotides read TGTGCCAGCAGCCAAGGGACCAACAATGAGCAGTTCTTC. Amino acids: CASSQGTNNEQFF.

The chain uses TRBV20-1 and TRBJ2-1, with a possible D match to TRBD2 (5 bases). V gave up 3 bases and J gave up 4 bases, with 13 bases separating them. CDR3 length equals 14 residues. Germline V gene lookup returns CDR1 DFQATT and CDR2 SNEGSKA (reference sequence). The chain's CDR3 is CSARGDLWYNEQFF. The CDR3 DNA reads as TGCAGTGCTAGGGGAGATCTCTGGTACAATGAGCAGTTCTTC.

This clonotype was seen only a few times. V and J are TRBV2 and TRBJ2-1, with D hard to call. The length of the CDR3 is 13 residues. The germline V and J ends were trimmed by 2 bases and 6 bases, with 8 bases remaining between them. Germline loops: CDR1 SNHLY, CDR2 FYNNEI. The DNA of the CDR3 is TGTGCCAGCAGTGAATCACTTTCCAATGAGCAGTTCTTC. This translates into CASSESLSNEQFF.

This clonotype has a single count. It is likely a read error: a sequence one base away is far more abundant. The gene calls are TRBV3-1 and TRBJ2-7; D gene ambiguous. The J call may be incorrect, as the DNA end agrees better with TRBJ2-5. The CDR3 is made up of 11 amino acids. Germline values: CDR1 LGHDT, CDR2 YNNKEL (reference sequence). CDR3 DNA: TGTGCCAGCAGCCAAGGGAAGACCCAGTACTTC. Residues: CASSQGKTQYF.

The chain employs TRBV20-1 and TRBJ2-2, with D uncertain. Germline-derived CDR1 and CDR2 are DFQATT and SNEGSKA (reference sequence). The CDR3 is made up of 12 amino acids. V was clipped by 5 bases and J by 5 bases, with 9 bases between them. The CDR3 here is CSAYTRTGELFF. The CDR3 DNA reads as TGCAGTGCTTACACGCGAACCGGGGAGCTGTTTTTT.

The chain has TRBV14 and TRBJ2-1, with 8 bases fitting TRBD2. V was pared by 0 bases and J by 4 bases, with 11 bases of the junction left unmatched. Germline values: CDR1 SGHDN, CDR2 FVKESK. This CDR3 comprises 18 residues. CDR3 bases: TGTGCCAGCAGCCAAGATCCCCCGCGGGGGGCGTTATACAATGAGCAGTTCTTC. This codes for CASSQDPPRGALYNEQFF.

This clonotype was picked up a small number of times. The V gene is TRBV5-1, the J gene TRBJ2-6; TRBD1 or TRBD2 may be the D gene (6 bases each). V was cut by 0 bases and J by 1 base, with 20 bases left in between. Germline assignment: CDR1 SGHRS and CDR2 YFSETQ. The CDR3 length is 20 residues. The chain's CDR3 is CASSLAGDTGVLSGANVLTF. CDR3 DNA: TGCGCCAGCAGCTTGGCCGGGGACACGGGAGTCCTGTCTGGGGCCAACGTCCTGACTTTC.

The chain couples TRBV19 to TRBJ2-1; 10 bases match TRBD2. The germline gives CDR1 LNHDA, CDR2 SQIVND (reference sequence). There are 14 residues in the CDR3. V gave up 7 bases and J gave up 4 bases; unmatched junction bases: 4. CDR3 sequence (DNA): TGTGCCAGTATGATAGCGGGAGGTTACAATGAGCAGTTCTTC. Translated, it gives CASMIAGGYNEQFF.

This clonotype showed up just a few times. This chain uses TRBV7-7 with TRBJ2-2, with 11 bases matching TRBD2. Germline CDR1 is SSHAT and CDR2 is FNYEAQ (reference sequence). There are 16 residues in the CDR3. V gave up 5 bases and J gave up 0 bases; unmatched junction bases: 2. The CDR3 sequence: CASSPGLAANTGELFF. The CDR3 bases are TGTGCCAGCAGCCCGGGACTAGCGGCGAACACCGGGGAGCTGTTTTTT.

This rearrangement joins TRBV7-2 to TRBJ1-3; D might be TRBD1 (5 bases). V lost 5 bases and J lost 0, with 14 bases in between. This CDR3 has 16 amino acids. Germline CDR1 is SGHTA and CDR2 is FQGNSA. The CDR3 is CASSGSGALSGNTIYF. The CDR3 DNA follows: TGTGCCAGCAGCGGCAGCGGGGCACTCTCTGGAAACACCATATATTTT.

The CDR3 is CASRTRTSGREETQYF. CDR3 in DNA: TGTGCCAGTCGAACCCGGACTAGCGGGAGGGAGGAGACCCAGTACTTC. V gene TRBV27 combines with J gene TRBJ2-5; 15 bases are a match to TRBD2. Germline trimming cut 9 bases from V and 5 bases from J; bases unmatched to any gene: 10. Germline CDR1 is MNHEY and CDR2 is SMNVEV (reference sequence). The CDR3 is 16 amino acids.

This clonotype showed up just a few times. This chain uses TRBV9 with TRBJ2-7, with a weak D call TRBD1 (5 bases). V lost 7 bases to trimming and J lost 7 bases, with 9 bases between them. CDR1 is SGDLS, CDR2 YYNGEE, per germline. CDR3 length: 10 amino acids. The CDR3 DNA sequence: TGTGCCAGCTCAGGGCAAGAGCAGTACTTC. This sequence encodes CASSGQEQYF.

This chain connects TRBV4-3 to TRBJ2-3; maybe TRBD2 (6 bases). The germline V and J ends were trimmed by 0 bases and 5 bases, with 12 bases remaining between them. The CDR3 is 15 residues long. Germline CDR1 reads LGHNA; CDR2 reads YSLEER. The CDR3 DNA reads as TGCGCCAGCAGCCAAGAGTGGGGGGTTGGAGATACGCAGTATTTT. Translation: CASSQEWGVGDTQYF.

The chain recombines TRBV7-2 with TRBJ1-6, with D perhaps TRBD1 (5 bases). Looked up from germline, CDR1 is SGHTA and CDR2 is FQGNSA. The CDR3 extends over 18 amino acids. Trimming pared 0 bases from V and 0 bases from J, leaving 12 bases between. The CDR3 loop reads CASSLAGPLSSYNSPLHF. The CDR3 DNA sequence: TGTGCCAGCAGCTTAGCGGGGCCCCTGAGCTCCTATAATTCACCCCTCCACTTT.

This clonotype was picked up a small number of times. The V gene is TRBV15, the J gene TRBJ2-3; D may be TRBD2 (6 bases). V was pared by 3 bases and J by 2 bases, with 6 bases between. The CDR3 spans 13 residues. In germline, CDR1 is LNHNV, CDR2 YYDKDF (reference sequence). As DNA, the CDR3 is TGTGCCACCAGCAGGGGACTCACAGATACGCAGTATTTT. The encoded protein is CATSRGLTDTQYF. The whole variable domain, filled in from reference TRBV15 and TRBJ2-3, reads DAMVIQNPRYQVTQFGKPVTLSCSQTLNHNVMYWYQQKSSQAPKLLFHYYDKDFNNEADTPDNFQSRRPNTSFCFLDIRSPGLGDTAMYLCATSRGLTDTQYFGPGTRLTVL.

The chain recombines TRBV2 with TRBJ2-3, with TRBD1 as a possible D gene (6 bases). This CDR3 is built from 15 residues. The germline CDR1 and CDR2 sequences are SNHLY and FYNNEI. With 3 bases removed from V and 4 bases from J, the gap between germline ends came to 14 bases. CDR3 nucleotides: TGTGCCAGCAGTGATAGGACTCAGGGGTCAGATACGCAGTATTTT. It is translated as CASSDRTQGSDTQYF.

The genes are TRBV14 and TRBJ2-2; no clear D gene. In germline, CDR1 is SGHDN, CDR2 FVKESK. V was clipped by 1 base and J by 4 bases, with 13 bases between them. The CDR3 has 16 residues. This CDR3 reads CASSQVGGPGTGELFF. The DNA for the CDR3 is TGTGCCAGCAGCCAAGTGGGCGGACCGGGCACCGGGGAGCTGTTTTTT.

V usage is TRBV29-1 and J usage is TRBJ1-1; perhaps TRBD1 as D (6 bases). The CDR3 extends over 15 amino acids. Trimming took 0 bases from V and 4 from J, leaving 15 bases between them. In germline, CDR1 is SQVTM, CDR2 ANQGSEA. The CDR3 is CSVEDSGASATEAFF. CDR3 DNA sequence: TGCAGCGTTGAAGATTCGGGGGCCTCTGCCACTGAAGCTTTCTTT.

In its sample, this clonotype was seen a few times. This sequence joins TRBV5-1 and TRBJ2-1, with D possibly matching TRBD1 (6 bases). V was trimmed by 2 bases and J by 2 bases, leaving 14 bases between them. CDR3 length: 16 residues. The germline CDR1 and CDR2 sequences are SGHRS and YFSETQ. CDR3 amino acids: CASSFRTGTPYNEQFF. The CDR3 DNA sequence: TGCGCCAGCAGCTTCCGAACAGGGACCCCCTACAATGAGCAGTTCTTC.

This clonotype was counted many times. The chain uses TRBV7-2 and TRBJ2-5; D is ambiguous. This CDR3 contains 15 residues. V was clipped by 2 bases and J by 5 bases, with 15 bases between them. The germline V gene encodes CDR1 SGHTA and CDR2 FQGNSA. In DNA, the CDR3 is TGTGCCAGCAGCTTAAGGGCTGGGGTCGGGGAGACCCAGTACTTC. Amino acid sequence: CASSLRAGVGETQYF.